Shown below are 13 T cell receptor beta chains from a single sample sequenced in a study of beta chain features in type 1 diabetes. Regarding the study as a whole: In all four CD4+ subsets, TCRB CDR3 length was significantly, moderately reduced in type 1 diabetes.

The investigators reverse transcribed all of the isolated RNA, so they sequenced expressed TCRB transcripts. Sequenced by immunoSEQ multiplex PCR; TCRdb stores in-frame clones only, minus some. The sample has 250,000 to 350,000 clones, 13% to 15% seen once. The antigens of these receptors remain unknown. Sequencing was performed on naive CD4+ T cells from blood. The receptor set was obtained from a man younger than 40 with type 1 diabetes.

This clone showed up just a few times. The chain carries TRBV14 and TRBJ2-5, with a tentative D call TRBD2 (5 bases). Germline V gene lookup returns CDR1 SGHDN and CDR2 FVKESK. V lost 4 bases to trimming and J lost 1 base, with 7 bases between them. CDR3 length equals 13 residues. The CDR3 loop is CASSRGLQETQYF. The CDR3 DNA reads TGTGCCAGCAGCCGCGGACTCCAAGAGACCCAGTACTTC. Full variable domain (outside the CDR3, taken from reference TRBV14 and TRBJ2-5): EAGVTQFPSHSVIEKGQTVTLRCDPISGHDNLYWYRRVMGKEIKFLLHFVKESKQDESGMPNNRFLAERTGGTYSTLKVQPAELEDSGVYFCASSRGLQETQYFGPGTRLLVL.

V gene TRBV7-3 combines with J gene TRBJ2-1, with 7 bases aligning to TRBD2. V trimming: 1 base; J trimming: 5 bases; junction bases outside the gene matches: 5. From germline, CDR1 is SGHTA and CDR2 FQGTGA. The CDR3 is 15 residues long. The CDR3 DNA is TGTGCCAGCAGCTTAATCAGCGGGACCCACAATGAGCAGTTCTTC. Amino acid sequence: CASSLISGTHNEQFF.

The chain joins TRBV18 to TRBJ2-2; TRBD1 agrees at 8 bases. Germline V gives CDR1 KGHSH, CDR2 LQKENI. This CDR3 has 15 residues. The V segment lost 3 bases and the J segment 1 base; nucleotides outside the gene matches: 1. CDR3 DNA sequence: TGTGCCAGCTCACCCAGGGGGCAGAACACCGGGGAGCTGTTTTTT. It translates to CASSPRGQNTGELFF. The full variable domain, completed using reference TRBV18 and TRBJ2-2, is NAGVMQNPRHLVRRRGQEARLRCSPMKGHSHVYWYRQLPEEGLKFMVYLQKENIIDESGMPKERFSAEFPKEGPSILRIQQVVRGDSAAYFCASSPRGQNTGELFFGEGSRLTVL.

V usage is TRBV7-9 and J usage is TRBJ2-7; possibly TRBD2 for D (7 bases). Trimming left V 5 bases short and J 4 bases short, with 15 bases between. From germline, CDR1 is SEHNR and CDR2 FQNEAQ (reference sequence). The CDR3 is 14 residues long. The CDR3 protein is CASSLVGGLYEQYF. CDR3 coding DNA: TGTGCCAGCAGCCTGGTCGGGGGGCTTTACGAGCAGTACTTC.

This clone was counted only a few times. The chain employs TRBV7-6 and TRBJ2-4, with 7 bases aligning to TRBD1. Germline V gene lookup returns CDR1 SGHVS and CDR2 FNYEAQ. This CDR3 contains 16 residues. V was clipped by 2 bases and J by 3 bases; unmatched bases: 7. CDR3 DNA: TGTGCCAGCAGCTTAAGAGGGGGCACTGGCAAAAACATTCAGTACTTC. Its translation is CASSLRGGTGKNIQYF.

The rearrangement joins TRBV5-6 to TRBJ2-2; 7 positions agree with TRBD1. This CDR3 is built from 15 residues. V shed 0 bases, J shed 7 bases, and the junction held 6 bases outside the gene matches. The germline V gene encodes CDR1 SGHDT and CDR2 YYEEEE. The CDR3 loop is CASSLVHRGHGELFF. DNA of the CDR3: TGTGCCAGCAGCTTGGTACACAGGGGTCACGGGGAGCTGTTTTTT.

This rearrangement joins TRBV2 to TRBJ1-1; 8 nucleotides line up with TRBD1. Trimming took 6 bases from V and 2 from J; bases not matched to a gene: 8. Germline assignment: CDR1 SNHLY and CDR2 FYNNEI. The CDR3 length is 15 residues. The CDR3 nucleotides are TGTGCCAGCAGATCAGAGGGACAGGTCAACACTGAAGCTTTCTTT. Translation gives CASRSEGQVNTEAFF.

The V call is TRBV4-2, the J call TRBJ2-7; 9 bases map to TRBD2. This CDR3 contains 16 residues. J was trimmed by 1 base and V by 1 base; bases with no gene match: 5. Looked up from germline, CDR1 is LGHNA and CDR2 is YNFKEQ. The CDR3, as DNA: TGTGCCAGCAGCCAAGCGGGGCTAGCGGGATCCTACGAGCAGTACTTC. Its protein product is CASSQAGLAGSYEQYF.

The chain is built from TRBV27 and TRBJ2-3; D gene unclear. CDR3 length equals 13 residues. V shed 6 bases and J shed 3 bases, with 10 bases lying between them. The germline V gene has CDR1 MNHEY and CDR2 SMNVEV (reference sequence). The CDR3 here is CASSGFRTDTQYF. As DNA, the CDR3 is TGTGCCAGCAGCGGGTTCCGGACAGATACGCAGTATTTT.

This clone was counted only a few times. The gene calls are TRBV7-2 and TRBJ1-2, with D unresolved. V dropped 3 bases and J dropped 8 bases, with 19 bases sitting between them. CDR3 length equals 15 residues. Germline V gene data show CDR1 as SGHTA and CDR2 as FQGNSA. CDR3 nucleotides: TGTGCCAGCAGCTTTGTACATGAGGTCCCTAGCGGCTACACCTTC. This encodes CASSFVHEVPSGYTF.

The chain employs TRBV7-9 and TRBJ2-7, with 9 bases that match TRBD1. Germline CDR1 reads SEHNR; CDR2 reads FQNEAQ (reference sequence). This CDR3 comprises 13 residues. V trimming: 4 bases; J trimming: 12 bases; junction bases outside the gene matches: 10. CDR3 amino acids: CASSSRGTGSRYF. The CDR3 DNA sequence: TGTGCCAGCAGCTCCCGAGGGACAGGGAGCAGGTACTTC.

The gene calls are TRBV7-9 and TRBJ1-4, with D unresolved. Per germline, CDR1 SEHNR and CDR2 FQNEAQ (reference sequence). CDR3 length equals 14 residues. Trimming took off 3 bases at V and 5 bases at J, with 10 bases between the two ends. The CDR3 DNA sequence: TGTGCCAGCAGCTTCGAACAAACGAATGAAAAACTGTTTTTT. Its protein is CASSFEQTNEKLFF.

The rearrangement links TRBV7-3 to TRBJ1-4; 10 positions agree with TRBD1. The CDR3 has 17 residues. With 2 bases clipped from V and 8 bases from J, the junction kept 11 bases outside the gene matches. CDR1 is SGHTA, CDR2 FQGTGA, per germline. This CDR3 reads CASSLDPLDRGEEKLFF. The CDR3, as DNA: TGTGCCAGCAGCTTAGACCCTCTGGACAGGGGGGAAGAAAAACTGTTTTTT.